This TCR beta chain derives from a study of early T cells in non-severe SARS-CoV-2 infection. As for the study in general: Bulk RNA isolated from unsorted whole blood underwent sequencing; chains were not paired. The study, taken as a whole, reports: A preference for anti-spike CD8 responses marked VDJdb matching, which missed private and CD4 specificities.

This clonotype appeared many times. What it binds is unknown. V was clipped by 6 bases and J by 0 bases, with 10 bases between them. The CDR3 spans 14 residues. Germline V gene lookup returns CDR1 SNHLY and CDR2 FYNNEI. cDNA molecules, individually, were tagged with unique molecular identifiers. TCRdb called the 5' RACE reads again in MiXCR, with one record for every CDR3 protein. This table holds some 45,000 distinct CDR3 sequences, around 4.1% found once. This sequence originates from an adult who was a healthcare worker with PCR-confirmed SARS-CoV-2 infection or an uninfected control (not recorded which). The chain carries TRBV2 and TRBJ2-3, with a weak D call TRBD1 (6 bases). The specimen sequenced was whole blood. Written as DNA, the CDR3 is TGTGCCAGCAGGGACAGCCTTAGCACAGATACGCAGTATTTT. It specifies CASRDSLSTDTQYF.